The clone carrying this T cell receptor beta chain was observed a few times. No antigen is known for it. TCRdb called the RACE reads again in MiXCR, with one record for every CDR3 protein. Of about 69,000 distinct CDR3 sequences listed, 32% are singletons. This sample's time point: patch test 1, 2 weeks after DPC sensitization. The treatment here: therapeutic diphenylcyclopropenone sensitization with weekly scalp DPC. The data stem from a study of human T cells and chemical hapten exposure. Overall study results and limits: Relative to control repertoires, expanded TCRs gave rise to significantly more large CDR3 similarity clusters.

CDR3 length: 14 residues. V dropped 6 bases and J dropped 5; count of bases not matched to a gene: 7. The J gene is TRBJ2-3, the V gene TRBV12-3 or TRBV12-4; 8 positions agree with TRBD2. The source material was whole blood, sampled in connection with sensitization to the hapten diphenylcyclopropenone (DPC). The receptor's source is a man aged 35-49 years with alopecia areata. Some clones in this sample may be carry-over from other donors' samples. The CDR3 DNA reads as TGTGCCAGCAGCATCACGGGAGGGTTAGATACGCAGTATTTT. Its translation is CASSITGGLDTQYF.